These 5 T cell receptor beta chains were sequenced from one sample in a study of human versus mouse CDR3 diversity and MHC coevolution. Only in-frame clones appear in the TCRdb table, and some are missing; sequencing was by immunoSEQ multiplex PCR. The data contain tens of thousands of clones, over 85% of them singletons. Source material: naive CD4+ T cells from blood. Subset: CD45RO-negative CD62L-positive naive CD4 T cells. The receptors here all came from a person aged 30-69 years in good health.

This clone showed up just once. V usage is TRBV27 and J usage is TRBJ2-1; possible D gene TRBD2, 6 bases. Looked up from germline, CDR1 is MNHEY and CDR2 is SMNVEV (reference sequence). This CDR3 has 14 residues. With 8 bases removed from V and 8 bases from J, the gap between germline ends came to 19 bases. CDR3 coding DNA: TGTGCCAGCTGGAGGGCAAGGGCTGGGGATGAGCAGTTCTTC. Residues: CASWRARAGDEQFF.

The chain combines TRBV25-1 with TRBJ1-1; D ambiguous. Trimming pared 5 bases from V and 1 base from J, leaving 11 bases between. Germline CDR1 MGHDK, CDR2 SYGVNS. The CDR3 has 14 amino acids. DNA of the CDR3: TGTGCCAGCAGTCCCTCTACTGCGAACACTGAAGCTTTCTTT. As protein: CASSPSTANTEAFF.

This chain uses TRBV5-4 with TRBJ1-4; TRBD1 agrees at 7 bases. V shed 4 bases, J shed 8 bases, and the junction held 14 bases outside the gene matches. The CDR3 loop spans 16 amino acids. CDR1 is SGHNT, CDR2 YYREEE, per germline (reference sequence). CDR3 sequence (DNA): TGTGCCAGCAGCCCCCGTAACAGCAGGGGGGAGGAAAAACTGTTTTTT. This sequence encodes CASSPRNSRGEEKLFF.

This rearrangement joins TRBV18 to TRBJ2-3; D perhaps matches TRBD2 (5 bases). CDR1 and CDR2 (germline): KGHSH, LQKENI. Trimming cost V 3 bases and J 2 bases, with 12 bases left between them. The CDR3 has 15 amino acids. CDR3 sequence: CASSPSGYPTDTQYF. CDR3 nucleotide sequence: TGTGCCAGCTCACCGTCGGGGTATCCCACAGATACGCAGTATTTT.

The chain combines TRBV15 with TRBJ2-7, with D maybe TRBD2 (5 bases). The V gene lost 3 bases and the J gene lost 6 bases, with 18 bases spanning the gap. The germline CDR1 and CDR2 sequences are LNHNV and YYDKDF (reference sequence). The CDR3 has 15 amino acids. The CDR3 sequence is CATSREEGFISEQYF. The CDR3 bases are TGTGCCACCAGCAGGGAAGAGGGCTTTATCAGCGAGCAGTACTTC. The whole variable domain, filled in from reference TRBV15 and TRBJ2-7, reads DAMVIQNPRYQVTQFGKPVTLSCSQTLNHNVMYWYQQKSSQAPKLLFHYYDKDFNNEADTPDNFQSRRPNTSFCFLDIRSPGLGDTAMYLCATSREEGFISEQYFGPGTRLTVT.